A single sample is the source of the 11 T cell receptor beta chains below, sequenced in a study of regulatory T cells in long-lasting Graves disease. Sequencing libraries for TCR beta were prepared with iRepertoire HTBI primers and Arm-PCR of CDR3 regions. TCRdb re-derived calls from the multiplex PCR reads in MiXCR, one entry per CDR3 protein. Counted here are hundreds of thousands of distinct CDR3 sequences, roughly 16% occurring once; the ten biggest clones make up about 17%. Time point specified: newly diagnosed GD, antithyroid drugs for less than 3 months. PBMC-extracted RNA yielded the TCR library. Another study also made use of these data, one on T cells in Graves' hyperthyroidism and ophthalmopathy.

Sample: peripheral blood mononuclear cells (PBMCs), taken at new diagnosis, from a patient treated with antithyroid drugs. The receptor set was obtained from a woman aged 25-40 years with Graves disease.

In its sample, this clonotype was seen many times. The V call is TRBV18, the J call TRBJ1-5; no firm D call. The CDR3 is 13 residues long. The germline gives CDR1 KGHSH, CDR2 LQKENI. Between the trimmed V and J ends, which lost 8 bases and 5 bases, there was a span of 13 bases. DNA for the CDR3: TGTGCCAGCAGCCGAGATAGGGATCAGCCCCAGCATTTT. Protein: CASSRDRDQPQHF.

The chain uses TRBV20-1 and TRBJ2-1; 13 nucleotides line up with TRBD2. The V and J ends lost 6 bases and 9 bases, in that order; junction bases with no gene match: 11. CDR3 size: 15 residues. Germline CDR1 is DFQATT and CDR2 is SNEGSKA (reference sequence). CDR3 DNA: TGCAGTGCGGCACGGACTAGCGGGAGTGGGCCTGAGCAGTTCTTC. Amino acid sequence: CSAARTSGSGPEQFF.

This clonotype was observed a handful of times. This sequence joins TRBV20-1 and TRBJ1-3; D is possibly TRBD1 (5 bases). Trimming removed 1 base from V and 6 bases from J, with 13 bases in between. Germline values: CDR1 DFQATT, CDR2 SNEGSKA (reference sequence). This CDR3 is 14 amino acids long. As DNA, the CDR3 is TGCAGTGCTAGAGTAGGGGTACCTGAAAACACCATATATTTT. The encoded protein is CSARVGVPENTIYF.

This clonotype has ten or more counts. This rearrangement joins TRBV6-2 or TRBV6-3 to TRBJ1-2, with D uncertain. This CDR3 region has 15 residues. Trimming took 5 bases from V and 5 from J, leaving 18 bases between them. CDR1 MNHEY and CDR2 SVGEGT come from the germline V gene. This chain's CDR3 is CASSLDIYNSYGYTF. In nucleotides, the CDR3 is TGTGCCAGCAGTCTCGACATCTATAATTCTTATGGCTACACCTTC.

The chain uses TRBV3-1 and TRBJ2-2; D call uncertain. With 4 bases removed from V and 5 bases from J, the gap between germline ends came to 8 bases. Germline values: CDR1 LGHDT, CDR2 YNNKEL (reference sequence). This CDR3 is 13 amino acids long. The DNA of the CDR3 is TGTGCCAGCAGCCTCATGGGGACCGGGGAGCTGTTTTTT. Translated: CASSLMGTGELFF.

This clonotype was counted many times. The rearrangement joins TRBV7-2 to TRBJ1-6; TRBD1 is a possible D gene (5 bases). The ends were cut back, 4 bases at V and 9 bases at J, with 16 bases in the middle. This CDR3 is 15 amino acids long. CDR1 and CDR2 from the germline V gene are SGHTA and FQGNSA. The CDR3 spells CASSSYRTRGSPLHF. CDR3 nucleotides: TGTGCCAGCAGCTCATACAGGACTCGGGGTTCACCCCTCCACTTT.

The V and J genes are TRBV20-1 and TRBJ2-5; 10 nucleotides agree with TRBD2. Per the germline V gene, CDR1 is DFQATT and CDR2 is SNEGSKA (reference sequence). After removal of 1 base from V and 2 bases from J, the junction contained 16 bases not matched to a gene. The CDR3 consists of 19 residues. The CDR3 is CSARAGGRITSGIQETQYF. Written as DNA, the CDR3 is TGCAGTGCTAGAGCCGGGGGCCGCATTACTAGCGGGATACAAGAGACCCAGTACTTC.

This clonotype occurred a few times. One end of the junction is discordant with germline, which a read error may explain. The chain has TRBV18 and TRBJ1-4; D uncertain. Germline CDR1 reads KGHSH; CDR2 reads LQKENI. This CDR3 contains 14 residues. The CDR3, as DNA: TGTGCCAGCTCATCCTTCGGGGTTAATGAAAAACCGTTTTTT. Translated: CASSSFGVNEKPFF.

The chain links TRBV30 to TRBJ1-5; D remains unclear. This CDR3 is 13 amino acids long. Per the germline V gene, CDR1 is GTSNPN and CDR2 is SVGIG (reference sequence). Trimming shortened V by 1 base and J by 11 bases, and 15 bases separated the two germline ends. The CDR3 loop reads CAWSEGRTQAQHF. The CDR3 DNA reads TGTGCCTGGAGTGAAGGAAGGACCCAGGCCCAGCATTTT.

The rearrangement joins TRBV19 to TRBJ2-3, with a possible D match to TRBD1 (6 bases). Trimming pared 5 bases from V and 3 bases from J, leaving 24 bases between. The CDR3 sequence is 18 residues long. The germline CDR1 and CDR2 sequences are LNHDA and SQIVND (reference sequence). The CDR3: CASSPIFLTGFVTDTQYF. The CDR3 nucleotides read TGTGCCAGTAGTCCGATCTTTCTCACAGGGTTCGTTACAGATACGCAGTATTTT.

This clonotype was observed many times. CDR3 region: CSAVPSSGNSDTQYF. The CDR3 DNA follows: TGCAGCGCCGTTCCGAGTAGCGGGAATTCAGATACGCAGTATTTT. The chain combines TRBV29-1 with TRBJ2-3, with TRBD2 identical over 8 bases. V lost 7 bases to trimming and J lost 4 bases; unmatched junction nucleotides: 13. The germline V gene has CDR1 SQVTM and CDR2 ANQGSEA. The CDR3 spans 15 residues.